A selection of T cell receptor beta chains follows, all from one sample in a study of shared clonotypes between healthy human individuals. Libraries were prepared by immunoSEQ multiplex PCR; TCRdb keeps only in-frame clonotypes and omits some of them. The repertoire has about 490,000 clones, over 65% of them found once; the top ten carry 10% to 15%. The sample consisted of PBMCs. The receptors derive from a woman between 35 and 50 years old in good health. Some clones in this sample may be carry-over from other donors' samples. Both conserved end residues are trimmed from each CDR3. The order of the fields is V gene, D gene, J gene, CDR3 protein. A D gene is named only where the DNA matches it firmly.

V gene: TRBV28
D gene: -
J gene: TRBJ2-7
CDR3 protein: ASAKGGPPFGQY

V gene: TRBV28
D gene: -
J gene: TRBJ2-5
CDR3 protein: ATELGWQETQY

V gene: TRBV29-1
D gene: -
J gene: TRBJ1-2
CDR3 protein: SVSTGNYGYT

V gene: TRBV19
D gene: -
J gene: TRBJ2-3
CDR3 protein: ASSIGAATDTQY

V gene: TRBV4-1
D gene: TRBD2
J gene: TRBJ2-1
CDR3 protein: ASRFSGSSYNEQF

V gene: TRBV2
D gene: -
J gene: TRBJ1-5
CDR3 protein: ASSVRVSNQPQH

V gene: TRBV28
D gene: -
J gene: TRBJ1-5
CDR3 protein: ASSQTGLSNQPQH

V gene: TRBV18
D gene: TRBD2
J gene: TRBJ2-1
CDR3 protein: ASSPLIAGGRYNEQF

V gene: TRBV2
D gene: -
J gene: TRBJ2-5
CDR3 protein: ASSGSGAETQY

V gene: TRBV30
D gene: -
J gene: TRBJ2-1
CDR3 protein: AWSVPRGMGIQF

V gene: TRBV7-6
D gene: TRBD2
J gene: TRBJ2-1
CDR3 protein: ASSSTTSGRPIYNEQF

V gene: TRBV7-9
D gene: -
J gene: TRBJ1-3
CDR3 protein: ASSLAGNPGNTIY

V gene: TRBV30
D gene: TRBD1
J gene: -
CDR3 protein: AWNRQGAYEQY

V gene: TRBV18
D gene: -
J gene: TRBJ2-5
CDR3 protein: ASSPTAEGLLETQY

V gene: TRBV27
D gene: -
J gene: TRBJ1-2
CDR3 protein: ASSLSRRGNYGYT

V gene: TRBV28
D gene: -
J gene: TRBJ1-1
CDR3 protein: ASSLRITGIIEAF

V gene: TRBV6-5
D gene: -
J gene: TRBJ2-6
CDR3 protein: ASSYAGAGANVLT

V gene: TRBV28
D gene: -
J gene: TRBJ2-3
CDR3 protein: ASSYGGTGLDTQY

V gene: TRBV4-1
D gene: TRBD1
J gene: TRBJ2-5
CDR3 protein: ASSQRTGGETQY

V gene: TRBV28
D gene: -
J gene: TRBJ1-1
CDR3 protein: ASSLPGGYTEAF

V gene: TRBV18
D gene: TRBD1
J gene: TRBJ2-7
CDR3 protein: ASSPKDRAAYEQY

V gene: TRBV6-6
D gene: TRBD1
J gene: TRBJ1-1
CDR3 protein: ASSRQGEVTEAF

V gene: TRBV4-2
D gene: -
J gene: -
CDR3 protein: ASSQLTNLAYTYEQY

V gene: TRBV28
D gene: TRBD1
J gene: TRBJ2-3
CDR3 protein: ASSGSGGPGDTQY

V gene: TRBV12-5
D gene: -
J gene: TRBJ2-3
CDR3 protein: ASGLEAGRTDTQY

V gene: TRBV30
D gene: -
J gene: TRBJ1-1
CDR3 protein: AWSGGAGETEAF

V gene: TRBV15
D gene: -
J gene: TRBJ1-2
CDR3 protein: VTSRDSLYGYT

V gene: TRBV30
D gene: -
J gene: TRBJ1-3
CDR3 protein: AWSQGYPGNTIY

V gene: TRBV10-3
D gene: TRBD1
J gene: TRBJ2-7
CDR3 protein: AINGQGLDEQY

V gene: TRBV6-1
D gene: -
J gene: TRBJ2-7
CDR3 protein: ASNSDWGGEQY

V gene: TRBV5-1
D gene: -
J gene: TRBJ1-1
CDR3 protein: ASSSSSGWGTEAF

V gene: TRBV6-1
D gene: -
J gene: TRBJ2-5
CDR3 protein: ASTQGEETQY

V gene: TRBV7-8
D gene: -
J gene: TRBJ2-1
CDR3 protein: ASSSGLDNEQF

V gene: TRBV30
D gene: -
J gene: TRBJ2-7
CDR3 protein: AWSATGFYEQY

V gene: TRBV28
D gene: TRBD1
J gene: TRBJ1-5
CDR3 protein: AAVGGNRNQPQH

V gene: TRBV25-1
D gene: -
J gene: TRBJ1-1
CDR3 protein: ASLRSANTEAF